What follows describes a single T cell receptor beta chain. The ends lost 7 bases at V and 7 bases at J; junction bases unmatched: 6. The CDR3 contains 12 residues. The germline V gene encodes CDR1 SNHLY and CDR2 FYNNEI. The table came from immunoSEQ multiplex PCR; TCRdb's copy has only in-frame clones and leaves some out. The table includes under 90,000 clones, about 94% detected once. Specimen: PBMCs. The V and J genes are TRBV2 and TRBJ2-7; 8 bases are a match to TRBD1. The receptor's source is a man aged 40-49 years with rheumatoid arthritis. The CDR3, as DNA: TGTGCCAGCACCCCGGACAGGGATGAGCAGTACTTC. It yields the protein CASTPDRDEQYF.